What follows are 24 T cell receptor beta chains derived from one specimen sequenced in a study of blood T cell repertoires in COVID-19. Some clones are missing from TCRdb's copy, which holds only in-frame ones; the method was immunoSEQ multiplex PCR. The sample shows around 450,000 clones, around 89% of them seen only once. Sample: peripheral blood. The source of these receptors is a woman aged 30 to 39 with acute or convalescent COVID-19.

This rearrangement joins TRBV9 to TRBJ2-3, with TRBD2 identical over 7 bases. This CDR3 has 16 amino acids. With V trimmed by 0 bases and J by 6 bases, 10 bases remained unmatched. Germline V lookup: CDR1 SGDLS, CDR2 YYNGEE. CDR3 DNA: TGTGCCAGCAGCGTAGAGGGGCGACTAGCAGGGGATACGCAGTATTTT. Translated, it gives CASSVEGRLAGDTQYF.

The gene calls are TRBV9 and TRBJ2-1; 9 bases are a match to TRBD1. V trimming: 4 bases; J trimming: 2 bases; junction bases outside the gene matches: 10. Germline-derived CDR1 and CDR2 are SGDLS and YYNGEE. The CDR3 is made up of 17 amino acids. CDR3 sequence (DNA): TGTGCCAGCAGCCCAAGGACAGGGGCGCTACCCTACAATGAGCAGTTCTTC. Amino acids: CASSPRTGALPYNEQFF. The variable domain in full, completed from reference TRBV9 and TRBJ2-1, reads DSGVTQTPKHLITATGQRVTLRCSPRSGDLSVYWYQQSLDQGLQFLIQYYNGEERAKGNILERFSAQQFPDLHSELNLSSLELGDSALYFCASSPRTGALPYNEQFFGPGTRLTVL.

The gene calls are TRBV6-6 and TRBJ2-1; 7 bases fit TRBD1. The junction had 8 bases not matched to a gene; V was cut back by 5 bases and J by 7 bases. In germline, CDR1 is MNHNY, CDR2 SVGAGI (reference sequence). This CDR3 has 14 residues. This CDR3 reads CASSVGGRGNEQFF. CDR3 nucleotide sequence: TGTGCCAGCAGTGTAGGGGGCCGAGGGAATGAGCAGTTCTTC.

The gene calls are TRBV4-1 and TRBJ2-3; tentative D call: TRBD2 (5 bases). CDR3 length equals 14 residues. V lost 3 bases to trimming and J lost 3 bases, with 10 bases between them. Germline V gene data show CDR1 as MGHRA and CDR2 as YSYEKL. The DNA for the CDR3 is TGCGCCAGCAGCCACCTAGGCGGGACAGATACGCAGTATTTT. It codes for CASSHLGGTDTQYF.

Note on this clone: A much larger clone sits a single nucleotide away, making a read error possible. The chain joins TRBV13 to TRBJ2-5; 7 positions match TRBD1. This CDR3 region has 14 residues. The J segment lost 2 bases and the V segment lost 0 bases, leaving 0 bases of the junction unmatched. Germline assignment: CDR1 PRHDT and CDR2 FYEKMQ (reference sequence). In nucleotides, the CDR3 is TGTGCCAGCAGCTTAGGGGACAGGCAAGAGACCCAGTACTTC. It translates to CASSLGDRQETQYF.

The V call is TRBV30, the J call TRBJ2-5; tentative D call: TRBD2 (5 bases). The CDR3 covers 11 residues. V dropped 3 bases and J dropped 5 bases, with 7 bases sitting between them. CDR1 and CDR2 from the germline V gene are GTSNPN and SVGIG (reference sequence). CDR3: CAWRGVETQYF. DNA for the CDR3: TGTGCCTGGAGGGGAGTCGAGACCCAGTACTTC.

The chain is built from TRBV6-2 or TRBV6-3 and TRBJ2-7; 8 bases map to TRBD2. The CDR3 is 14 residues long. Germline V gene data show CDR1 as MNHEY and CDR2 as SVGEGT. The ends lost 6 bases at V and 0 bases at J; junction bases unmatched: 4. The CDR3 region is CASSGREGSYEQYF. The CDR3 region has the DNA TGTGCCAGCAGCGGACGGGAGGGCTCCTACGAGCAGTACTTC.

The rearrangement joins TRBV9 to TRBJ2-7; 8 bases match TRBD1. Germline CDR1 is SGDLS and CDR2 is YYNGEE. CDR3 length equals 14 residues. V lost 4 bases and J lost 6; bases outside the gene matches: 9. For the CDR3, the DNA is TGTGCCAGCAGCTCCCGACAGGGGACCCTCGAGCAGTACTTC. Translating it yields CASSSRQGTLEQYF. Filled out from reference TRBV9 and TRBJ2-7, the complete variable domain reads DSGVTQTPKHLITATGQRVTLRCSPRSGDLSVYWYQQSLDQGLQFLIQYYNGEERAKGNILERFSAQQFPDLHSELNLSSLELGDSALYFCASSSRQGTLEQYFGPGTRLTVT.

This rearrangement joins TRBV2 to TRBJ1-6; possibly TRBD1 for D (6 bases). CDR1 and CDR2 from the germline V gene are SNHLY and FYNNEI. V lost 6 bases and J 9 bases, leaving 15 bases between the germline ends. The CDR3 is made up of 14 amino acids. CDR3 bases: TGTGCCAGCAGACCCCCGGGACAAGCTTCACCCCTCCACTTT. Translation gives CASRPPGQASPLHF.

V is TRBV19 and J is TRBJ2-1, with TRBD1 identical over 8 bases. Trimming removed 3 bases from V and 7 bases from J; junction bases left unmatched: 8. CDR3 length: 15 residues. Looked up from germline, CDR1 is LNHDA and CDR2 is SQIVND (reference sequence). Here the CDR3 reads CASSISRQGANEQFF. CDR3 nucleotides: TGTGCCAGTAGTATCAGTAGGCAGGGGGCGAATGAGCAGTTCTTC.

CDR3 amino acids: CASSQGGATDTQYF. The CDR3 DNA reads as TGTGCCAGCAGTCAGGGCGGGGCAACAGATACGCAGTATTTT. The V gene is TRBV6-5, the J gene TRBJ2-3, with D possibly being TRBD2 (6 bases). The CDR3 spans 14 residues. CDR1 and CDR2 from the germline V gene are MNHEY and SVGAGI. V was shortened by 5 bases and J by 3 bases, with 12 bases between the two germline ends.

For this clone: Other DNA sequences in this sample translate to the same CDR3. The rearrangement joins TRBV9 to TRBJ2-5; 9 bases line up with TRBD2. This CDR3 has 14 amino acids. Trimming took 4 bases from V and 5 from J; bases not matched to a gene: 6. The germline V gene encodes CDR1 SGDLS and CDR2 YYNGEE. The CDR3 nucleotides read TGTGCCAGCAGCCCCAGCGGGGGGAGGGAGACCCAGTACTTC. Its protein is CASSPSGGRETQYF.

This rearrangement joins TRBV5-4 to TRBJ1-4; 9 positions match TRBD1. This CDR3 spans 13 amino acids. Looked up from germline, CDR1 is SGHNT and CDR2 is YYREEE (reference sequence). Trimming removed 2 bases from V and 8 bases from J; junction bases left unmatched: 1. This chain's CDR3 is CASSFGTGEKLFF. In DNA form, the CDR3 reads TGTGCCAGCAGCTTCGGGACAGGGGAAAAACTGTTTTTT.

The chain is built from TRBV6-5 and TRBJ1-5; 8 positions match TRBD1. The CDR3 extends over 15 amino acids. V lost 6 bases and J lost 4; bases outside the gene matches: 8. Germline CDR1 MNHEY, CDR2 SVGAGI. The chain's CDR3 is CASRDPTGANQPQHF. The CDR3 DNA follows: TGTGCCAGCAGGGACCCGACAGGGGCGAATCAGCCCCAGCATTTT.

This sequence joins TRBV27 and TRBJ2-3; perhaps TRBD1 as D (6 bases). The CDR3 length is 15 residues. The germline gives CDR1 MNHEY, CDR2 SMNVEV (reference sequence). V was pared by 1 base and J by 4 bases, with 12 bases between. Here the CDR3 reads CASSLLRGIADTQYF. CDR3 DNA sequence: TGTGCCAGCAGTTTATTGAGGGGGATCGCAGATACGCAGTATTTT.

The J gene is TRBJ2-7, the V gene TRBV11-1; D unclear. The CDR3 runs 14 residues. CDR1 SGHAT and CDR2 FQDESV come from the germline V gene (reference sequence). Trimming left V 0 bases short and J 0 bases short, with 6 bases between. The CDR3 protein is CASSLAVSSYEQYF. The CDR3 nucleotides are TGTGCCAGCAGCTTAGCGGTCAGCTCCTACGAGCAGTACTTC.

The chain joins TRBV24-1 to TRBJ2-6; D is perhaps TRBD2 (5 bases). This CDR3 comprises 18 residues. V was clipped by 4 bases and J by 0 bases, with 15 bases between them. Germline CDR1 KGHDR, CDR2 SFDVKD. The DNA for the CDR3 is TGTGCCACCAGTGAGTCGTTGGTGAGGGACTCTGGGGCCAACGTCCTGACTTTC. Its translation is CATSESLVRDSGANVLTF.

This chain joins TRBV19 and TRBJ2-5, with TRBD2 matching over 10 bases. Trimming took 4 bases from V and 4 from J; bases not matched to a gene: 9. The CDR3 is 16 residues long. From germline, CDR1 is LNHDA and CDR2 SQIVND (reference sequence). The CDR3, as DNA: TGTGCCAGTAGTAGCCGGACTAGCGGACTAGGAGAGACCCAGTACTTC. It specifies CASSSRTSGLGETQYF.

V and J are TRBV5-4 and TRBJ1-4, with unresolved D. Germline V CDR1 and CDR2: SGHNT, YYREEE (reference sequence). This CDR3 spans 16 amino acids. V was shortened by 4 bases and J by 4 bases, with 17 bases between the two germline ends. The CDR3 loop reads CASSLDPGRINEKLFF. The CDR3 bases are TGTGCCAGCAGCCTTGACCCGGGAAGAATTAATGAAAAACTGTTTTTT.

The J gene is TRBJ2-1, the V gene TRBV28, with TRBD1 matching 7 bases. This CDR3 region has 14 residues. The V and J ends lost 5 bases and 6 bases, in that order; junction bases with no gene match: 7. Germline lookup yields CDR1 MDHEN and CDR2 SYDVKM. The CDR3 is CASSHRDSINEQFF. The CDR3 nucleotides read TGTGCCAGCAGTCACCGGGACAGTATCAATGAGCAGTTCTTC. Full variable domain (missing parts from reference TRBV28 and TRBJ2-1): DVKVTQSSRYLVKRTGEKVFLECVQDMDHENMFWYRQDPGLGLRLIYFSYDVKMKEKGDIPEGYSVSREKKERFSLILESASTNQTSMYLCASSHRDSINEQFFGPGTRLTVL.

V is TRBV7-3 and J is TRBJ2-3; 7 bases are shared with TRBD2. Trimming took 1 base from V and 4 from J; bases not matched to a gene: 8. Germline lookup yields CDR1 SGHTA and CDR2 FQGTGA. The CDR3 loop spans 16 amino acids. The CDR3 here is CASSLIPGGVSDTQYF. The CDR3 DNA is TGTGCCAGCAGCTTAATTCCTGGGGGGGTTTCAGATACGCAGTATTTT.

This clone turned up a few times. CDR3 bases: TGCGCCAGCAGCAAGGAAGGGACTCATGGTGGAGAGACCCAGTACTTC. Amino acid sequence: CASSKEGTHGGETQYF. The chain joins TRBV5-1 to TRBJ2-5; D is perhaps TRBD2 (6 bases). Trimming removed 4 bases at V and 4 bases at J, with 20 bases between. The CDR3 length is 16 residues. CDR1 SGHRS and CDR2 YFSETQ come from the germline V gene.

The J gene is TRBJ2-1, the V gene TRBV3-1 (or the pseudogene TRBV3-2); 7 bases are shared with TRBD2. V lost 0 bases, J lost 4 bases, and 3 bases stayed unmatched. Looked up from germline, CDR1 is LGHDT and CDR2 is YNNKEL (reference sequence). The CDR3 covers 15 residues. DNA for the CDR3: TGTGCCAGCAGCCAAGAACGGGGGGATTACAATGAGCAGTTCTTC. It encodes CASSQERGDYNEQFF.

V is TRBV12-3 or TRBV12-4 and J is TRBJ2-1, with D hard to call. V dropped 3 bases and J dropped 6 bases, with 3 bases sitting between them. The CDR3 is 11 residues long. CDR3 nucleotides: TGTGCCAGCAGTTTCTTCAATGAGCAGTTCTTC. The encoded protein is CASSFFNEQFF.